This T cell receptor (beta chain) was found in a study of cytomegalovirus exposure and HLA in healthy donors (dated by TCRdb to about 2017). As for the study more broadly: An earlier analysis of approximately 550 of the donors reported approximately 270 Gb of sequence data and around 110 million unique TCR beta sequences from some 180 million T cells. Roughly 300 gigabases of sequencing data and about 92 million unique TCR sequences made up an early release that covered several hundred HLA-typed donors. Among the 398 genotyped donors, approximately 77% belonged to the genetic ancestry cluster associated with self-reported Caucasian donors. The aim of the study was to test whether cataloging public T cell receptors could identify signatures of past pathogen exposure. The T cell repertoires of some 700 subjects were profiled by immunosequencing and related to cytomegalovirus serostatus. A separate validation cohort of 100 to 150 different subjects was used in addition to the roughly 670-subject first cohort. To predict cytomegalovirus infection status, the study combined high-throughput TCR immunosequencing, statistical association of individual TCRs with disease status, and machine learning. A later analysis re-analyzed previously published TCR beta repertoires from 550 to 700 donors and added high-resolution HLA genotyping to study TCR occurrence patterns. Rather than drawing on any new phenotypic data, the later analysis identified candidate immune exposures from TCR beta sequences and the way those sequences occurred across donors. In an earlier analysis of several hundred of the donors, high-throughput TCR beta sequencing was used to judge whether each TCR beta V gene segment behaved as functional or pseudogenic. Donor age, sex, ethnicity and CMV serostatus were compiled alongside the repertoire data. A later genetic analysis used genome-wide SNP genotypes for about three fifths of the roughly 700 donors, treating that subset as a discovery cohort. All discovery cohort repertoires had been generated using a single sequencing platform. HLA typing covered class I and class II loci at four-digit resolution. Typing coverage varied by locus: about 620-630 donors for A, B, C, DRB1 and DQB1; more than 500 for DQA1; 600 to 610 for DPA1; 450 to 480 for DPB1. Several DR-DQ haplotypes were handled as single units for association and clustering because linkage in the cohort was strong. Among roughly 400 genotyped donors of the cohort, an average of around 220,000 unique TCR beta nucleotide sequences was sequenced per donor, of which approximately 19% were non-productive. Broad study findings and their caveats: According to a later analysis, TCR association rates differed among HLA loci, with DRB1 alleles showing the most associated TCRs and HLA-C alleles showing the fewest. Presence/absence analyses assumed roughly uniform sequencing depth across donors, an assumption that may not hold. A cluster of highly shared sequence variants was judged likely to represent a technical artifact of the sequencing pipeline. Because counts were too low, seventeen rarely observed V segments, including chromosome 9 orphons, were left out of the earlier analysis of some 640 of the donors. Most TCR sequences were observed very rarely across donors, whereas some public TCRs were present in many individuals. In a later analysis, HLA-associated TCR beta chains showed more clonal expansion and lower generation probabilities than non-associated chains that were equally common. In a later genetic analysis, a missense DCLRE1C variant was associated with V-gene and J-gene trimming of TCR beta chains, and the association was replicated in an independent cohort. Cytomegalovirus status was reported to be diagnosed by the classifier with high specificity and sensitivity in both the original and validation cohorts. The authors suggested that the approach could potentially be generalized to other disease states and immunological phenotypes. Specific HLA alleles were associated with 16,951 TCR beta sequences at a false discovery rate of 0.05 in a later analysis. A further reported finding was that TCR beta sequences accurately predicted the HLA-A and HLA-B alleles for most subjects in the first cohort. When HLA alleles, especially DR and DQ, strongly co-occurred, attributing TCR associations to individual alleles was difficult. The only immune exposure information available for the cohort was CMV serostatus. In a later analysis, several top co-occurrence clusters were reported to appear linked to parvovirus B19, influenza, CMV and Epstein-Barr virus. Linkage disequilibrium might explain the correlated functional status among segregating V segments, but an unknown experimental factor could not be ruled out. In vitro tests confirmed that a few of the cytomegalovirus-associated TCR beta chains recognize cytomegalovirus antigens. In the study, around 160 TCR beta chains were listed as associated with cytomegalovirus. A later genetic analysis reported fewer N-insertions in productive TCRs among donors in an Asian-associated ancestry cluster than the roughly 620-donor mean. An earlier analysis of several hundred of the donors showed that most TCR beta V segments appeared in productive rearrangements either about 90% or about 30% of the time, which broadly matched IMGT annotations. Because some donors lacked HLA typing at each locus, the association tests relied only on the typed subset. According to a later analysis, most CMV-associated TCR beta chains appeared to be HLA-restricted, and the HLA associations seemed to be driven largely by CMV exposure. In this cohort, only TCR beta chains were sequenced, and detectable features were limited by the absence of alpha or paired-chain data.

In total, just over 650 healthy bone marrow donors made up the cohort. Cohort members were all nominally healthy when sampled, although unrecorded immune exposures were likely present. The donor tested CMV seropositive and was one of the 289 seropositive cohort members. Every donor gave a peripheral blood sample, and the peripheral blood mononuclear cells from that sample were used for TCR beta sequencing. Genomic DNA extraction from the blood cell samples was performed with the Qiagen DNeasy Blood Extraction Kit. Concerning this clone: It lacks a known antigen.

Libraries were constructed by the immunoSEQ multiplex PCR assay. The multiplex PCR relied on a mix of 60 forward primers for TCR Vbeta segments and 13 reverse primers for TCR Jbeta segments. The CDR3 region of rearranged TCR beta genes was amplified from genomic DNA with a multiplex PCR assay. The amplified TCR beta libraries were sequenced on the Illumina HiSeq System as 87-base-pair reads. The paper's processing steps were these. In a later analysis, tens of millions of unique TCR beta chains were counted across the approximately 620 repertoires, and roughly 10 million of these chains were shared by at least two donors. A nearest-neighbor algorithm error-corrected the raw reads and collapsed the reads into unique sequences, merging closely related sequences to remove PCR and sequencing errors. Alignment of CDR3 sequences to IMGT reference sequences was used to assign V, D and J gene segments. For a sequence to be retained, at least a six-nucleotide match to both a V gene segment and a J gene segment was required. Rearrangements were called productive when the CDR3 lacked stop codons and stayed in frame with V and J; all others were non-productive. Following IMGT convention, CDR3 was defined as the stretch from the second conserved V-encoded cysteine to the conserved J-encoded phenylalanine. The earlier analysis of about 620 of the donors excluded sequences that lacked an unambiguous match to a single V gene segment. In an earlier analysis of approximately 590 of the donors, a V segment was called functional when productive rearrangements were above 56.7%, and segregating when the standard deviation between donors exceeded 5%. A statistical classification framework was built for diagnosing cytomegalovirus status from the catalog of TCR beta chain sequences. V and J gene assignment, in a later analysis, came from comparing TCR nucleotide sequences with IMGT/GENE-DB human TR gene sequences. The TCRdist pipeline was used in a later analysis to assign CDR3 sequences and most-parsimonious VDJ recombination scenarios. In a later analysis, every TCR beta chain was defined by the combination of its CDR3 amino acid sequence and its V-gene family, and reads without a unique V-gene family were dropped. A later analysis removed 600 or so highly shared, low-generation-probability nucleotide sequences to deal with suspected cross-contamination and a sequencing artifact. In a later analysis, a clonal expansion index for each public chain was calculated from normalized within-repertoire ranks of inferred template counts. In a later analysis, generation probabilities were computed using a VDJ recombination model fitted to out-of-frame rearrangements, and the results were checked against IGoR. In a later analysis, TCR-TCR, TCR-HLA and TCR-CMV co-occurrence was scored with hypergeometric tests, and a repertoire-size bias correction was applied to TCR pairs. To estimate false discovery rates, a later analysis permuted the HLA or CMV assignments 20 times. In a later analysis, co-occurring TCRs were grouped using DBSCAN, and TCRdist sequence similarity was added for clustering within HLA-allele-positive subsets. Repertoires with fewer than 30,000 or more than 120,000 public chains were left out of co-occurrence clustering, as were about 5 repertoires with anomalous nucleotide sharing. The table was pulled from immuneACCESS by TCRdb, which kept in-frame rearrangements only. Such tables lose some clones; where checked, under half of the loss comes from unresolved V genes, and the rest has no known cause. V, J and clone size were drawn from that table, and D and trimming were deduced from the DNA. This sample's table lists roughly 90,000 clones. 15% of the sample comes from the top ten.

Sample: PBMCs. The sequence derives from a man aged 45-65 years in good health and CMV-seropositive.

The DNA reads TGTGCCAGTAGTAAACCCGGAGGACTAGCGGGATTGGAGACCCAGTACTTC. It is translated as CASSKPGGLAGLETQYF. The sequence links TRBV19 to TRBJ2-5, with 12 middle bases fitting TRBD2. The CDR3 spans 17 residues, from the cysteine through the phenylalanine. This entry keeps only the CDR3 DNA: 51 bases, framed from base 1. After removal of 4 bases from V and 5 bases from J, the junction retains 11 bases not matched to a gene. The germline V gene (reference sequence) yields LNHDA for CDR1 and SQIVND for CDR2.